This T cell receptor beta chain is from a study of metastatic and nonmetastatic thyroid tumors. Background on the study: Blood and tumor or nodule tissue repertoires from malignant and benign thyroid patients were compared. Broader study findings: Benign nodules reportedly had significantly lower TCR beta diversity than malignant thyroid tumors in blood and tumor.

The CDR3 runs to 13 residues. V lost 7 bases to trimming and J lost 6 bases, with 17 bases between them. CDR1 GTSNPN and CDR2 SVGIG come from the germline V gene (reference sequence). About this clone itself: Antigen specificity is unknown.

As originally analysed: What underpinned the distant-metastasis classifier for papillary thyroid cancer was the set of CDR3 differences across clinicopathological groups. TCRdb called clones again from the PCR reads with MiXCR. TCRdb, not the authors, supplied the V and J calls. This sample yields 20,000 to 25,000 clones, of which around 30% are seen a single time; about 5% belongs to the top ten. Before thyroid surgery, none of the patients had received any treatment. The TCR originated in a female donor with papillary thyroid cancer or a benign thyroid nodule (not recorded which). Some clones in this sample may be carry-over from other donors' samples. The sample taken for sequencing was tumor tissue. The genes are TRBV30 and TRBJ2-3; the D gene is possibly TRBD2 (5 bases). The CDR3 DNA is TGTGCCTTGAACCGGGGAAATGCGGATACGCAGTATTTT. Its translation: CALNRGNADTQYF.